One and the same sample provided the 24 T cell receptor beta chains below, sequenced in a study of identical twins. TCRdb ran MiXCR on the 5' RACE reads and lists one entry per CDR3 protein. The sample includes a few hundred thousand distinct CDR3 sequences, roughly 8.6% of them seen just once. This sample was shared with a second study, whose subject was yellow fever vaccine responses in identical twins.

Sample: memory (CD45RO+) T cells sorted from blood. These receptors originate from a woman aged 18 to 35 in good health.

This clonotype has more than one count but fewer than ten. The chain couples TRBV7-9 to TRBJ1-1; unclear D gene. The germline gives CDR1 SEHNR, CDR2 FQNEAQ (reference sequence). Trimming shortened V by 8 bases and J by 9 bases, and 19 bases separated the two germline ends. This CDR3 has 13 amino acids. The CDR3 reads CASLRNHGFKAFF. The CDR3 bases are TGTGCCAGCCTCCGGAACCACGGTTTTAAAGCTTTCTTT.

Notes on this clonotype: Its ends do not fully match the called genes, so a read error is possible. The genes are TRBV2 and TRBJ1-2; D gene ambiguous. Germline CDR1 SNHLY, CDR2 FYNNEI. The CDR3 sequence is 15 residues long. CDR3 nucleotide sequence: TGTGCCAGCAGGGAAGGAACCTCAAAGGCCTATGGCTACACCTTC. This sequence encodes CASREGTSKAYGYTF.

This clonotype was recorded at least ten times. The V call is TRBV4-1, the J call TRBJ2-3, with 12 bases fitting TRBD2. Trimming removed 2 bases from V and 2 bases from J; junction bases left unmatched: 5. This CDR3 has 17 residues. Germline V lookup: CDR1 MGHRA, CDR2 YSYEKL. In DNA form, the CDR3 reads TGCGCCAGCAGCCAATCTAGCGGGGGGGCATTCACAGATACGCAGTATTTT. Its translation is CASSQSSGGAFTDTQYF.

This clonotype was seen ten or more times. The CDR3 DNA follows: TGTGCCAGCAGTTGGAGTCTAGCGGGAGAATCGGGTGAGCAGTACTTC. Encoded protein: CASSWSLAGESGEQYF. The chain employs TRBV12-3 or TRBV12-4 and TRBJ2-7, with 10 bases lining up with TRBD2. V lost 4 bases to trimming and J lost 7 bases; unmatched junction nucleotides: 13. The CDR3 spans 16 residues.

This clonotype has at least ten counts. The chain has TRBV7-2 and TRBJ2-3, with unresolved D. The V end lost 1 base, the J end lost 4 bases, and 12 bases lay between the germline ends. Germline lookup yields CDR1 SGHTA and CDR2 FQGNSA. This CDR3 contains 15 residues. The CDR3 DNA is TGTGCCAGCAGCTTAGGGTGGGGTAGTTCAGATACGCAGTATTTT. Protein product: CASSLGWGSSDTQYF.

There are a few counts of this clonotype. The genes are TRBV25-1 and TRBJ2-1; 8 bases line up with TRBD2. J was trimmed by 8 bases and V by 6 bases; bases with no gene match: 6. The CDR3 sequence is 13 residues long. The germline V gene encodes CDR1 MGHDK and CDR2 SYGVNS. The CDR3 region has the DNA TGTGCCAGCAGAGGAGCGGGAGACGATGAGCAGTTCTTC. It codes for CASRGAGDDEQFF.

This clonotype was seen only a few times. J is TRBJ2-2 and V is TRBV6-1; the D gene is possibly TRBD2 (5 bases). The CDR3 contains 16 residues. V lost 4 bases to trimming and J lost 0 bases, with 12 bases between them. Looked up from germline, CDR1 is MNHNS and CDR2 is SASEGT. The CDR3 DNA sequence: TGTGCCAGCAGTGTGAGTCCGGAGGCGAACACCGGGGAGCTGTTTTTT. Its translation is CASSVSPEANTGELFF.

This clonotype has ten or more counts. The genes are TRBV12-3 or TRBV12-4 and TRBJ2-3; no definite D call. V was pared by 5 bases and J by 4 bases, with 10 bases between. CDR3 size: 13 residues. The CDR3 DNA is TGTGCCAGCAGTCCGAGTTGGGCAGATACGCAGTATTTT. Protein sequence: CASSPSWADTQYF.

The chain employs TRBV27 and TRBJ2-1; 11 bases fit TRBD2. The CDR3 spans 15 residues. Germline V gene sequence: CDR1 MNHEY, CDR2 SMNVEV (reference sequence). The J segment lost 8 bases and the V segment lost 3 bases, leaving 6 bases of the junction unmatched. The CDR3 loop is CASSLTSGNWDEQFF. DNA for the CDR3: TGTGCCAGCAGTTTGACTAGCGGGAACTGGGATGAGCAGTTCTTC.

This clonotype was found a few times. The chain combines TRBV7-2 with TRBJ1-5; TRBD1 might be the D (6 bases). CDR1 is SGHTA, CDR2 FQGNSA, per germline. V was cut by 3 bases and J by 4 bases, with 10 bases left in between. The CDR3 is 14 amino acids. The CDR3 region is CASSFDRRNQPQHF. CDR3 in DNA: TGTGCCAGCAGCTTTGACAGGCGGAATCAGCCCCAGCATTTT.

This clonotype was counted between two and nine times. The chain links TRBV4-2 to TRBJ2-2, with D possibly TRBD2 on 5 matching bases. The CDR3 sequence is 16 residues long. Between the trimmed V and J ends, which lost 4 bases and 2 bases, there was a span of 14 bases. Germline CDR1 reads LGHNA; CDR2 reads YNFKEQ. The CDR3 nucleotides are TGTGCCAGCAGCCGGGGAGAGGGCCCAAACACCGGGGAGCTGTTTTTT. Translated: CASSRGEGPNTGELFF.

This clonotype was seen a handful of times. The chain carries TRBV12-3 or TRBV12-4 and TRBJ1-3; no reliable D call. Deletions cut 7 bases from V and 0 bases from J, with 16 bases between. CDR3 length equals 16 residues. The CDR3 is CASTHAEAHSGNTIYF. The CDR3 nucleotides are TGTGCCAGCACCCATGCGGAGGCCCACTCTGGAAACACCATATATTTT.

This clonotype was recorded a few times. The chain employs TRBV5-1 and TRBJ1-1; tentatively, D is TRBD1 (5 bases). This CDR3 contains 16 residues. Trimming stripped 1 base from V and 1 base from J, with 14 bases between. Germline V CDR1 and CDR2: SGHRS, YFSETQ. This CDR3 reads CASSLISHRSNTEAFF. The CDR3 DNA is TGCGCCAGCAGCTTGATCTCCCACAGGTCGAACACTGAAGCTTTCTTT.

This clonotype was counted many times. V usage is TRBV12-3 or TRBV12-4 and J usage is TRBJ1-4, with a weak D call TRBD1 (5 bases). The CDR3 loop spans 14 amino acids. The V end lost 6 bases, the J end lost 7 bases, and 15 bases lay between the germline ends. The CDR3 DNA is TGTGCCAGCAGGCAGGGATCGCCGGGTGAAAAACTGTTTTTT. Protein: CASRQGSPGEKLFF.

J is TRBJ2-2 and V is TRBV14; a weak D match, TRBD1 (5 bases). V gave up 3 bases and J gave up 5 bases, with 16 bases separating them. CDR3 length: 16 residues. Germline values: CDR1 SGHDN, CDR2 FVKESK. The CDR3 loop is CASSQFVGDGTGELFF. The DNA of the CDR3 is TGTGCCAGCAGCCAGTTTGTAGGGGATGGGACCGGGGAGCTGTTTTTT.

There are a few counts of this clonotype. The chain employs TRBV28 and TRBJ2-1; the match to TRBD2 covers 8 bases. V gave up 3 bases and J gave up 7 bases; unmatched junction bases: 8. CDR1 and CDR2 from the germline V gene are MDHEN and SYDVKM. This CDR3 has 15 amino acids. Here the CDR3 DNA reads TGTGCCAGCAGTTTGGGCAGCGGGAGTGGAAATGAGCAGTTCTTC. Translation: CASSLGSGSGNEQFF.

This clonotype has a handful of counts. The chain carries TRBV2 and TRBJ2-2; no clear D. The CDR3 extends over 14 amino acids. Germline V gene data show CDR1 as SNHLY and CDR2 as FYNNEI. V was cut by 7 bases and J by 2 bases, with 11 bases left in between. The CDR3 protein is CASKKAGNTGELFF. The DNA of the CDR3 is TGTGCCAGCAAGAAGGCAGGCAACACCGGGGAGCTGTTTTTT.

A few counts support this clonotype. The gene calls are TRBV10-2 and TRBJ2-4; the D gene is possibly TRBD2 (6 bases). V was pared by 2 bases and J by 0 bases, with 11 bases between. Germline assignment: CDR1 WSHSY and CDR2 SAAADI. The CDR3 has 16 amino acids. CDR3 region: CASSEGGGVAKNIQYF. Here the CDR3 DNA reads TGCGCCAGCAGTGAGGGGGGAGGCGTAGCCAAAAACATTCAGTACTTC.

The J gene is TRBJ2-2, the V gene TRBV10-3; no firm D call. This CDR3 is built from 15 residues. Germline loops: CDR1 ENHRY, CDR2 SYGVKD. The V end lost 6 bases, the J end lost 0 bases, and 11 bases lay between the germline ends. The CDR3, as DNA: TGTGCCATCAGACGGACGGACGCGAACACCGGGGAGCTGTTTTTT. As protein: CAIRRTDANTGELFF.

This clonotype was seen ten or more times. The chain links TRBV9 to TRBJ2-1; 11 positions match TRBD2. CDR1 and CDR2 (germline): SGDLS, YYNGEE. The J segment lost 2 bases and the V segment lost 2 bases, leaving 3 bases of the junction unmatched. The CDR3 runs to 16 residues. The CDR3 DNA reads as TGTGCCAGCAGCGTCGGACTAGCGGGTACCTACAATGAGCAGTTCTTC. This codes for CASSVGLAGTYNEQFF.

In this sample, this clonotype turned up many times. The V gene is TRBV28, the J gene TRBJ1-5; D gene unclear. This CDR3 comprises 12 residues. CDR1 MDHEN and CDR2 SYDVKM come from the germline V gene. With 5 bases removed from V and 2 bases from J, the gap between germline ends came to 4 bases. CDR3 sequence reads: CASSARNQPQHF. DNA of the CDR3: TGTGCCAGCAGTGCCCGCAATCAGCCCCAGCATTTT. The complete variable domain, with remaining parts taken from reference TRBV28 and TRBJ1-5, reads DVKVTQSSRYLVKRTGEKVFLECVQDMDHENMFWYRQDPGLGLRLIYFSYDVKMKEKGDIPEGYSVSREKKERFSLILESASTNQTSMYLCASSARNQPQHFGDGTRLSIL.

The J gene is TRBJ2-2, the V gene TRBV7-6; D remains ambiguous. Germline V gives CDR1 SGHVS, CDR2 FNYEAQ. This CDR3 is 14 amino acids long. V lost 0 bases and J lost 5, with 7 bases in between. The CDR3 bases are TGTGCCAGCAGCTTAGCAGGACGGACCGGGGAGCTGTTTTTT. This sequence encodes CASSLAGRTGELFF.

This clonotype occurred many times. The genes are TRBV15 and TRBJ1-5; D unclear. In germline, CDR1 is LNHNV, CDR2 YYDKDF (reference sequence). The V end was cut by 0 bases, the J end by 12 bases, with 12 bases between. This CDR3 spans 13 amino acids. CDR3 region: CATSRDRVHFQHF. DNA for the CDR3: TGTGCCACCAGCAGAGATAGGGTACATTTCCAGCATTTT.

Ten or more counts support this clonotype. The J gene is TRBJ1-1, the V gene TRBV7-8, with D possibly matching TRBD1 (5 bases). The V end lost 5 bases, the J end lost 3 bases, and 13 bases lay between the germline ends. The CDR3 runs to 14 residues. Germline CDR1 reads SGHVS; CDR2 reads FQNEAQ. The DNA for the CDR3 is TGTGCCAGCAGCCTTTCTACGGGGGACACTGAAGCTTTCTTT. Protein sequence: CASSLSTGDTEAFF.